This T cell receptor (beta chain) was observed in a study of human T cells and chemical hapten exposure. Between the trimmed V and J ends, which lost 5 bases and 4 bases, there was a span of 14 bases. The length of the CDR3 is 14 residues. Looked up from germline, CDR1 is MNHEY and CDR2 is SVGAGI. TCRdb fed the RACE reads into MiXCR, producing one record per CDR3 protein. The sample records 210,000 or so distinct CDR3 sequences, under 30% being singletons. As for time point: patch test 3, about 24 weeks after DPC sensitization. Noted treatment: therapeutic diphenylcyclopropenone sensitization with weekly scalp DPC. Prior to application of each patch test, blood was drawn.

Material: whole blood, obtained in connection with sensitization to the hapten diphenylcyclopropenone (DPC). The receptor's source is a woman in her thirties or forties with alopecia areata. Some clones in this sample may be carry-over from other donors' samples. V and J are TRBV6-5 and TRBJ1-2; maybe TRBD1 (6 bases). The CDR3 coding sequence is TGTGCCAGCAGTAGGGCCACAGGGATCTATGGCTACACCTTC. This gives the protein CASSRATGIYGYTF.